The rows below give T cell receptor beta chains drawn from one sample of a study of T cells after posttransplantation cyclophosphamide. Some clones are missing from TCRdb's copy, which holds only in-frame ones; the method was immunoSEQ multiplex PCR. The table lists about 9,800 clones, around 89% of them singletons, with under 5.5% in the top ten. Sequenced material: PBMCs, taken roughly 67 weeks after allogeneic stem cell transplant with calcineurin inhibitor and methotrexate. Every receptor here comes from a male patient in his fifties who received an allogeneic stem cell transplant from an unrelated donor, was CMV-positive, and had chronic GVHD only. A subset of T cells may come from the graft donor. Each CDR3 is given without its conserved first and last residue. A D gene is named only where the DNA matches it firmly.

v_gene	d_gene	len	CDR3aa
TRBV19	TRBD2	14	ASTLVPSGGYNEQF
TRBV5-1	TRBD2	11	ASSQAGNNEQF
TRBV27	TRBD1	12	ASSLGTGSQPQH
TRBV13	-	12	ASSLASDGNIQY
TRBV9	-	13	ASSVGDGGSYEQY
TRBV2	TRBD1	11	ASNGQGGQPQH
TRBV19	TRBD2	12	ASSIAGDTDTQY
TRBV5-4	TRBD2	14	ASARTSGNYYNEQF
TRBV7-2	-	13	ASSLLPGDVYGYT
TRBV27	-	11	ASSLSRPDTQY
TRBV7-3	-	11	ASSWDSNYEQY
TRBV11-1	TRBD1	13	ASSLGQGLFYEQY
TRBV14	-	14	ASSQDLGSGNEKLF
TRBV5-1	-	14	ASSLGVGAKNTEAF
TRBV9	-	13	ASSPIQGSTDTQY
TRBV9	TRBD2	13	ARSVLAANTDTQY
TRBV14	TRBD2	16	ASSQDLAGGPWTGELF
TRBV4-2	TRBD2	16	ASSQQTSGGPPYTAQF
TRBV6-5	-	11	ASSYGRHYEQY
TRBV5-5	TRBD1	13	ASSSGQGAIGELF
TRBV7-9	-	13	ASSLSANSFYEQY
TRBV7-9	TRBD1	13	AREVGQGTYNEQF
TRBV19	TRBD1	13	ASSITGASTYEQY
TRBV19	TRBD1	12	ASSLDRVNTEAF
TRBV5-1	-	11	ASSGGGTETQY
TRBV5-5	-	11	ASSPVVDYGYT
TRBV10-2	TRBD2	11	AGRGLVNGELF
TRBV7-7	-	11	ASSLLRTDTQY
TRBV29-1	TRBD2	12	SVVGTSGGNEQF
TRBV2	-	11	ASNGGIGYEQY
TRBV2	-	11	ASLFRGANIQY
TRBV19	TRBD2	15	ASSTGLAGEAKNIQY
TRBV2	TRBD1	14	ASSARQGRITDTQY
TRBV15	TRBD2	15	ATSRDSAGGGTDTQY
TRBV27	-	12	ASSLQGSSYEQY
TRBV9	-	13	ASSVGHMVVGTQY
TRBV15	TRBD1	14	ATSTSNQGANTEAF
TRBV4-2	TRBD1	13	ASSPGQGSWSEQF
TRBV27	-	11	ASGSSGYYEQY
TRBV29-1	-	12	SVDWRERTDTQY
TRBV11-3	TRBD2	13	ASSLGGLATNEQF
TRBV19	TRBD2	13	ASSITGGAPNEQF
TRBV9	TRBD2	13	ASSIAGGPVSTQY
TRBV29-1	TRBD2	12	SAISGTSLPEQY
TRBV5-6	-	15	ASSLRVRQVRAYEQY